This TCR beta chain is from a study of shared clonotypes between healthy human individuals. This CDR3 region has 13 residues. Germline CDR1 is SGHDT and CDR2 is YYEEEE. Germline trimming cut 1 base from V and 7 bases from J; bases unmatched to any gene: 4. Generated by immunoSEQ multiplex PCR, the TCRdb table keeps only in-frame clones and is missing some. Here the sample spans more than 850,000 clones, more than 75% being singletons. Worth noting for this clone: The antigen remains undetermined.

Broader study findings: Estimated richness was generally greater in naive than memory subsets. Large depth notwithstanding, sorted-subset sequencing proved incomplete by rarefaction.

The rearrangement joins TRBV5-6 to TRBJ2-7, with TRBD2 matching 8 bases. The specimen sequenced was memory CD4+ T cells from PBMCs. Subset: CD45RA-negative fraction. The sequence derives from a man younger than 35 in good health. Some clones in this sample may be carry-over from other donors' samples. The CDR3 protein is CASSLRTSGEQYF. The CDR3 nucleotides read TGTGCCAGCAGCTTGAGAACTAGCGGAGAGCAGTACTTC.